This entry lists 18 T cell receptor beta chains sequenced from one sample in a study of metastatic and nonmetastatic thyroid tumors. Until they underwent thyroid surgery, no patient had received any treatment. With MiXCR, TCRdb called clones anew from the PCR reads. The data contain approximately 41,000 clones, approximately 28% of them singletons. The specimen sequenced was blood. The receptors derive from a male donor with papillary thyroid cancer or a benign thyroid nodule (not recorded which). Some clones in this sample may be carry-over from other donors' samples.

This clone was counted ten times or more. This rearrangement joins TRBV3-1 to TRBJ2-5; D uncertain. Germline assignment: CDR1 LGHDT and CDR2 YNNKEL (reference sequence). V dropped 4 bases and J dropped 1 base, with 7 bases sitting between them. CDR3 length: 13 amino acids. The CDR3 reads CASSPGLQETQYF. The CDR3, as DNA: TGTGCCAGCAGCCCCGGGCTCCAAGAGACCCAGTACTTC.

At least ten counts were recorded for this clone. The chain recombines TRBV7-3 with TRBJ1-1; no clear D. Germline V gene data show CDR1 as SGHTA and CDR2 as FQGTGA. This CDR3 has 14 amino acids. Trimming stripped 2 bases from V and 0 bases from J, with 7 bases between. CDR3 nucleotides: TGTGCCAGCAGCTTACAAGCTATGAACACTGAAGCTTTCTTT. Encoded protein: CASSLQAMNTEAFF.

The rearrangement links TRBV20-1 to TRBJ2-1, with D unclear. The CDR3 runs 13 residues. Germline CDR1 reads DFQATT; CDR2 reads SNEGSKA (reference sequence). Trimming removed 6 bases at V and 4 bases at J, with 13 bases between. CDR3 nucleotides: TGCAGTGCCGCCCCGACCGAGTACAATGAGCAGTTCTTC. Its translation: CSAAPTEYNEQFF.

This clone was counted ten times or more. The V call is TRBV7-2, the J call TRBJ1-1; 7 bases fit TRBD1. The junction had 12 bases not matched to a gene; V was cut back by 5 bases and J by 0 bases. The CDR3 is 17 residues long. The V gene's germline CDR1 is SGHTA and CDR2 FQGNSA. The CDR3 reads CASSTPPGQTMNTEAFF. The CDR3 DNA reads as TGTGCCAGCAGCACCCCCCCGGGACAGACCATGAACACTGAAGCTTTCTTT.

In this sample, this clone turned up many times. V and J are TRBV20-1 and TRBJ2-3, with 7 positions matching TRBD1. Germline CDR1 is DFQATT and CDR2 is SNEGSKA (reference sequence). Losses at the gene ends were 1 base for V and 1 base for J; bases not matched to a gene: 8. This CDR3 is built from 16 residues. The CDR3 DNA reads TGCAGTGCTAGAGTTATTACAGGGGCCCGCACAGATACGCAGTATTTT. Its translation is CSARVITGARTDTQYF.

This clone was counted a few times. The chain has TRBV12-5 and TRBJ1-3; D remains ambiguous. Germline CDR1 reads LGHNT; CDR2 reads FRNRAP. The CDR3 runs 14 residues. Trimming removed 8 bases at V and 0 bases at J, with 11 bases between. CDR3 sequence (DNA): TGTGCTAGTAGTTCCGGGTTCTCTGGAAACACCATATATTTT. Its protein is CASSSGFSGNTIYF.

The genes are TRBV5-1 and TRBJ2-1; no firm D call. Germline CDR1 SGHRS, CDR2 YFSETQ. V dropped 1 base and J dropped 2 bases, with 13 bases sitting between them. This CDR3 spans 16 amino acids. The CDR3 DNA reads TGCGCCAGCAGCTTGTTATCCGTCGACGCCTACAATGAGCAGTTCTTC. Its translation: CASSLLSVDAYNEQFF.

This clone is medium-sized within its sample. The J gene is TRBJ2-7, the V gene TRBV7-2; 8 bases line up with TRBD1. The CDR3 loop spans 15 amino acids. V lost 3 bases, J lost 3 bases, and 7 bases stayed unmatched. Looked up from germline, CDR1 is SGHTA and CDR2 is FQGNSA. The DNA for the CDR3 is TGTGCCAGCAGCTTCGGACAGGGAGGATTCTACGAGCAGTACTTC. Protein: CASSFGQGGFYEQYF.

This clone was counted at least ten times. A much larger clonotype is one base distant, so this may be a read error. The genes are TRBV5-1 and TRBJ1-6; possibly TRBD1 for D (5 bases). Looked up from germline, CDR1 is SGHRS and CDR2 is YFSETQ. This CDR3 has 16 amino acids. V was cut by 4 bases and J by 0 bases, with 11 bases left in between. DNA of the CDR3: TGCGCCAGCAGCCGGGCAGGGCTCTCCTATAATTCACCCCTCCACTTT. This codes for CASSRAGLSYNSPLHF.

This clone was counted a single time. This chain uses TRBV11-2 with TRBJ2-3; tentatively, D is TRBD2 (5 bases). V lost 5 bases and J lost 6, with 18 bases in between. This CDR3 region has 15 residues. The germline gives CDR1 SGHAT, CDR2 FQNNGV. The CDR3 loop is CASSLVTSGMDTQYF. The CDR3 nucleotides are TGTGCCAGCAGCCTAGTGACGTCGGGGATGGATACGCAGTATTTT.

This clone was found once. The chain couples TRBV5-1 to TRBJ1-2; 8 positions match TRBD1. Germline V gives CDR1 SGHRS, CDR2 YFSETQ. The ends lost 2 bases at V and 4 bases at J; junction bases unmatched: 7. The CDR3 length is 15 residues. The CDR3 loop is CASSFTGTGAYGYTF. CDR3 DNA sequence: TGCGCCAGCAGCTTTACCGGGACAGGTGCCTATGGCTACACCTTC.

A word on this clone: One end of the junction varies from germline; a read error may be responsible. In DNA, the CDR3 is TGTGCCAGCAGCCCGGATTGTCAATACGATCAGTACTTC. This sequence encodes CASSPDCQYDQYF. The chain carries TRBV5-6 and TRBJ2-7; no firm D call. The CDR3 is 13 residues long. Germline CDR1 is SGHDT and CDR2 is YYEEEE.

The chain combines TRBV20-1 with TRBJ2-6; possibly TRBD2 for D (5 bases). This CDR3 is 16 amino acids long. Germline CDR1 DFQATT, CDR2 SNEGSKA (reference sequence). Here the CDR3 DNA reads TGCATAGCTAGAGACGGAGGCCCAACTGGGGCCAACGTCCTGACTTTC. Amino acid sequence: CIARDGGPTGANVLTF.

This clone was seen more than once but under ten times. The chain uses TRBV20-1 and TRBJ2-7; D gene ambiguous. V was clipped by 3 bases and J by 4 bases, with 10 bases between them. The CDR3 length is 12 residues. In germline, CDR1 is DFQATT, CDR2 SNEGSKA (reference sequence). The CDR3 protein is CSARPDLYEQYF. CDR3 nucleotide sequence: TGCAGTGCTAGGCCTGACTTGTACGAGCAGTACTTC.

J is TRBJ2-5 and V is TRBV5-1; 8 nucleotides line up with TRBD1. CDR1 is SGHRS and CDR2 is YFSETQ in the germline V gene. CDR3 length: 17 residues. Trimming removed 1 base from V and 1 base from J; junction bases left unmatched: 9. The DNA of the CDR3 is TGCGCCAGCAGCTTGTCTTCCGCAGGGGGCTTCCAAGAGACCCAGTACTTC. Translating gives CASSLSSAGGFQETQYF.

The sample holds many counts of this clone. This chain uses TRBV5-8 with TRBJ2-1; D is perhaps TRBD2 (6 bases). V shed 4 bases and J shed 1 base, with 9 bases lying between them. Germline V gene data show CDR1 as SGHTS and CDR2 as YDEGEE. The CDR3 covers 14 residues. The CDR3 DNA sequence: TGTGCCAGCAGCGAGACTAGTTCCTACAATGAGCAGTTCTTC. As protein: CASSETSSYNEQFF.

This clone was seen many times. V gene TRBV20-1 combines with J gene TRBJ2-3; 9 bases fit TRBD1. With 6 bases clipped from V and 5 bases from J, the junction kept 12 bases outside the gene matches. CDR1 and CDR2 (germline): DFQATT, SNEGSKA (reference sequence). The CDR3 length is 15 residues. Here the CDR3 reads CSAEDRGFLEDTQYF. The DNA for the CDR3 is TGCAGTGCCGAGGACAGGGGATTCCTTGAAGATACGCAGTATTTT.

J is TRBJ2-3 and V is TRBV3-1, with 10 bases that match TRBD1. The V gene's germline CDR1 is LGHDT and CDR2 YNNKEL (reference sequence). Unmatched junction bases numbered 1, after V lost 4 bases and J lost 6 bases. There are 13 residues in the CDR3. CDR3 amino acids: CASSRQGADTQYF. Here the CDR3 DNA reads TGTGCCAGCAGCCGACAGGGGGCTGATACGCAGTATTTT.